The following is a TCR beta chain sequence with its context. The assay was run at deep level. Sequencing was performed with immunoSEQ multiplex PCR; in TCRdb, only in-frame clones are kept and a portion is missing. There are over 700,000 clones in the sample; 55% to 80% occur only once, and 1.8% lies in the top ten. The CDR3 runs to 18 residues. CDR1 is SGHRS and CDR2 is YFSETQ in the germline V gene. J gave up 7 bases and V 0 bases, and 15 bases lay outside the gene matches. This sample is drawn from a study of shared clonotypes between healthy human individuals. Sample: memory CD4+ T cells sorted from blood. Subset reported: CD45RA-negative fraction. J is TRBJ2-4 and V is TRBV5-1; 8 bases are shared with TRBD1. This sequence was found in a woman aged 25 to 39 in good health. CDR3 nucleotide sequence: TGCGCCAGCAGCTTGGCCACCGGGACAGGACGCCTAGGGAACATTCAGTACTTC. This translates into CASSLATGTGRLGNIQYF.